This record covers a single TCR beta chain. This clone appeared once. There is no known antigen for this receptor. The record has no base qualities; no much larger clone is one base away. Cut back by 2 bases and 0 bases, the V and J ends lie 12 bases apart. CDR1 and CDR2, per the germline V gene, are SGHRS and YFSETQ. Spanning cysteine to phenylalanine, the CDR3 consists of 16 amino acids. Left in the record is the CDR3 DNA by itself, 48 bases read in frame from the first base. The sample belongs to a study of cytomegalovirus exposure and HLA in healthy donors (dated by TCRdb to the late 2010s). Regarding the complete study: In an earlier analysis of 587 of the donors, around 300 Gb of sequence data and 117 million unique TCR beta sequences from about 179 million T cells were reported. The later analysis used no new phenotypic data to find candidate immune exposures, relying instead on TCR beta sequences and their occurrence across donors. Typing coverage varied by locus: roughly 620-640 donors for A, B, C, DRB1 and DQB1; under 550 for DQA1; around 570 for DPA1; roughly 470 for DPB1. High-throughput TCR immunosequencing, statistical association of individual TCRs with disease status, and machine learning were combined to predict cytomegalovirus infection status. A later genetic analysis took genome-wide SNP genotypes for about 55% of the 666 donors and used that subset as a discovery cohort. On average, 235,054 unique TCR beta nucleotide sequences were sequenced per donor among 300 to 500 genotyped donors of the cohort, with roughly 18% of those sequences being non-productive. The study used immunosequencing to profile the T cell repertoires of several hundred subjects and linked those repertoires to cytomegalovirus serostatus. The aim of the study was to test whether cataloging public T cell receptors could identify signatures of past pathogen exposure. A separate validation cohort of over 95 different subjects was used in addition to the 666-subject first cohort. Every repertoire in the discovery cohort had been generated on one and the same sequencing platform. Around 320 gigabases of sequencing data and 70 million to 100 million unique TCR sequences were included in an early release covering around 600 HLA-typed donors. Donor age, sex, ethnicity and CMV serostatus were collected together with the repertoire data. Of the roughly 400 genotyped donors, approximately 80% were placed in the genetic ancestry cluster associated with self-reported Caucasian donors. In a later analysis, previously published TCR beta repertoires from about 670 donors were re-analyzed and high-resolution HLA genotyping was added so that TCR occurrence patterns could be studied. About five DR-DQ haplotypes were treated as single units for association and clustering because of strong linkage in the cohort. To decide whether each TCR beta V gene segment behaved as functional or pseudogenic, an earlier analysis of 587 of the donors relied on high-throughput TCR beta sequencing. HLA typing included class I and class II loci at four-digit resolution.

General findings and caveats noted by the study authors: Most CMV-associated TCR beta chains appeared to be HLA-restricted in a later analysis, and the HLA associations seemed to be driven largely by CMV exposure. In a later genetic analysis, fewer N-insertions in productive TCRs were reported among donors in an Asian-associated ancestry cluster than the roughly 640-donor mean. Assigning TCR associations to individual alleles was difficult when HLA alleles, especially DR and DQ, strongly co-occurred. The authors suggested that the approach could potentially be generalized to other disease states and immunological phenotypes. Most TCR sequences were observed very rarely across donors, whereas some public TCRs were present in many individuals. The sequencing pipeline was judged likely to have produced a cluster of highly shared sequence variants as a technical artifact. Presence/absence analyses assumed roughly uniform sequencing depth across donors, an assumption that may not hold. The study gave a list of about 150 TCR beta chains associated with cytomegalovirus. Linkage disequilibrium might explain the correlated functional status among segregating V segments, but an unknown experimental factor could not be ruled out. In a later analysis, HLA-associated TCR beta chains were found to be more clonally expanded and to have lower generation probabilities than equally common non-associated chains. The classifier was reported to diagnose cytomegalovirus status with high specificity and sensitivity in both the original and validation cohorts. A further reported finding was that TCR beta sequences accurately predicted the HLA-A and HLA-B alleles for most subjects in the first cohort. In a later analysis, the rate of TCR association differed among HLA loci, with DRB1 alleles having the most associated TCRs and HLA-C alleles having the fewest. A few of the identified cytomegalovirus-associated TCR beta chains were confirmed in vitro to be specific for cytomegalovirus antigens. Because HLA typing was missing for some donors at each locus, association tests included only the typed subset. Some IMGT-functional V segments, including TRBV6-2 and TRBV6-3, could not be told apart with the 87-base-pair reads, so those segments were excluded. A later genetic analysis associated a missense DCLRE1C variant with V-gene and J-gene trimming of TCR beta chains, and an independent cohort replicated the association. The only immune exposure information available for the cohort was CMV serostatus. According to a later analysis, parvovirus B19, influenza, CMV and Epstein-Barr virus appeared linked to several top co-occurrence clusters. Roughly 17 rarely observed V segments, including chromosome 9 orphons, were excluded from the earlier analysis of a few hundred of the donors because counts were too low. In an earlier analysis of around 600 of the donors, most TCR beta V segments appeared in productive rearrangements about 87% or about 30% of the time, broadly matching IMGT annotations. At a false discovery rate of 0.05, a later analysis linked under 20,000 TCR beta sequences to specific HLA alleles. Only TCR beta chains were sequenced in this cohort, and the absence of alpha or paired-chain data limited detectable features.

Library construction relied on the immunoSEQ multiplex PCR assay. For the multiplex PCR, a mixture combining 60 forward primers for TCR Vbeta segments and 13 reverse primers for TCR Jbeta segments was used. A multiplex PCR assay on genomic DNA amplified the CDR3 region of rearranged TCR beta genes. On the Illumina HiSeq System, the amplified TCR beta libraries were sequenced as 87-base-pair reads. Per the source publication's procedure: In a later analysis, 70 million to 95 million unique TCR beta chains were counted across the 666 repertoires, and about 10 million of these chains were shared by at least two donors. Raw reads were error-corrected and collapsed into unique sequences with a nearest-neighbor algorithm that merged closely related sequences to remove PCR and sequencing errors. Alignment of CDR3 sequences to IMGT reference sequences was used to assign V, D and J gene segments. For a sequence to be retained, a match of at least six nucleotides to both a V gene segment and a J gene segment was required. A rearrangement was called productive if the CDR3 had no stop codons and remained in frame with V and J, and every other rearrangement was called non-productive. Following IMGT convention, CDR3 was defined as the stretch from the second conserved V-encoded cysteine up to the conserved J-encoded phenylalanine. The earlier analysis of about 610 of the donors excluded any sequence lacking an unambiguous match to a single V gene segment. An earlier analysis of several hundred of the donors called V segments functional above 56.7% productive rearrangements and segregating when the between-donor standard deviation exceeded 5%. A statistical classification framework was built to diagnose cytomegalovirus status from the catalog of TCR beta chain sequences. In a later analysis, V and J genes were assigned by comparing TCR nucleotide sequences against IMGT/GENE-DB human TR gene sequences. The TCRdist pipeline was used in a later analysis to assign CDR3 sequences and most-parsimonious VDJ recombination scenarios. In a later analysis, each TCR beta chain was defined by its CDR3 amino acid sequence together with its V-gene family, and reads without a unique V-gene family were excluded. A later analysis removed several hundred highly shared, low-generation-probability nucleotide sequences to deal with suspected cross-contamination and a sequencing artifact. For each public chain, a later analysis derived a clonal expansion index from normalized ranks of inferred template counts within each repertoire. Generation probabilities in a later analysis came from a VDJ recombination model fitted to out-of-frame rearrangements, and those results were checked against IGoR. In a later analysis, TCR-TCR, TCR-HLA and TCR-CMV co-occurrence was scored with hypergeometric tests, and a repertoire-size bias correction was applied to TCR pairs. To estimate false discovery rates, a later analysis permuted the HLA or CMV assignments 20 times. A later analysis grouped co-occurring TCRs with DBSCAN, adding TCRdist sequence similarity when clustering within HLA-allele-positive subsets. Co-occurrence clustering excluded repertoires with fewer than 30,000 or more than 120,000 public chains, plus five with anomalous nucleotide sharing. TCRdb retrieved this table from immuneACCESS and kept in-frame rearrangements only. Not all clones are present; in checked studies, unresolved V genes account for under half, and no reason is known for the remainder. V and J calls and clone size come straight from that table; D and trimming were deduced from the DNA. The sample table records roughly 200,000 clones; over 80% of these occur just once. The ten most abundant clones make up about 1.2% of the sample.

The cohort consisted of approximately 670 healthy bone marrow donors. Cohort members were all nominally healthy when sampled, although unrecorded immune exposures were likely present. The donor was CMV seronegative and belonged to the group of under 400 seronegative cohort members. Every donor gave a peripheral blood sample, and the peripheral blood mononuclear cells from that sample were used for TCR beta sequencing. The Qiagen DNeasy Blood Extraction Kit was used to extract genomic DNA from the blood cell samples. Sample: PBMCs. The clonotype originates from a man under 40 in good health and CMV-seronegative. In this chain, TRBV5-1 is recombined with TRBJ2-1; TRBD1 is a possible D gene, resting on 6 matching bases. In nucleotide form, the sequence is TGCGCCAGCAGCTTTGCGGACAGCAGCTCCTACAATGAGCAGTTCTTC. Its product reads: CASSFADSSSYNEQFF.